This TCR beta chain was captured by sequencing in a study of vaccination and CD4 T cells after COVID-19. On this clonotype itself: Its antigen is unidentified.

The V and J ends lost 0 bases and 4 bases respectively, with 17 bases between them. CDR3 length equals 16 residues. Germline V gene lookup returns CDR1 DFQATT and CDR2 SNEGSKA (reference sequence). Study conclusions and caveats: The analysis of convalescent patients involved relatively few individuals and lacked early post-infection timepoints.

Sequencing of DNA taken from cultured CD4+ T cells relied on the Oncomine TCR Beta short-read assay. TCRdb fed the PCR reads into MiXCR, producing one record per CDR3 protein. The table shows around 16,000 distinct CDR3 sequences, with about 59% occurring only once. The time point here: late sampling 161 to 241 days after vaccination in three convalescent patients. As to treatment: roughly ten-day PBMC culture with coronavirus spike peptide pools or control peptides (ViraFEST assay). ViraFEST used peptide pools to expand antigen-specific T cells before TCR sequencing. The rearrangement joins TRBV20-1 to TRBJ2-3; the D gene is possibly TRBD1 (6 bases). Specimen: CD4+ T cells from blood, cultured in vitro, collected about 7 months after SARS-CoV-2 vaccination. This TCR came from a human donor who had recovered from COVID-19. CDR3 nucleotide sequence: TGCAGTGCTAGAGATTACGACTTGGGGGCCGCAGATACGCAGTATTTT. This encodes CSARDYDLGAADTQYF.